This T cell receptor (beta chain) derives from a study of lymphopenia after photon versus proton radiotherapy. Study conclusions and caveats: Post-nadir TCR diversity decline inversely tracked overall survival among those who died. Survival link was tested only in deceased patients; proton benefit remains a possibility. Photon-treated patients lost naive T cells and TCR diversity; proton-treated stayed stable. After lymphocyte nadir, photon-treated repertoires showed oligoclonal expansion, especially CD8+ Temra.

V was clipped by 2 bases and J by 4 bases, with 13 bases between them. CDR1 is MNHEY and CDR2 is SVGAGI in the germline V gene. CDR3 size: 15 residues. Turning to this clone: The target antigen is unknown.

Only in-frame clones appear in the TCRdb table, and some are missing; sequencing was by immunoSEQ multiplex PCR. The profile shows roughly 30,000 clones, about nine tenths of them singletons. The genes are TRBV6-5 and TRBJ2-3; D is possibly TRBD1 or TRBD2 (6 bases each). The TCR comes from a woman in her forties or fifties with pancreatic cancer. This specimen consisted of peripheral blood, obtained from a patient treated with photon-based radiotherapy. CDR3 sequence (DNA): TGTGCCAGCAGTTACGAGGGCCGGGGGCCAGATACGCAGTATTTT. It translates to CASSYEGRGPDTQYF.